These T cell receptor beta chains were read from a single sample in a study of response to subunit inactivated influenza vaccine. TCRdb re-called the RT-PCR reads with MiXCR, one entry per CDR3 protein. The data contain over 800,000 distinct CDR3 sequences, roughly 20% of them singletons. Sequencing used PBMCs from blood, obtained 4 to 6 days after vaccination. These TCRs come from a man aged 50-60 years who received an inactivated influenza vaccine. Each CDR3 is given with its conserved first and last residue. D genes are given only for firm matches. Size is stated for part of the rows, as once, few or many counts, or as a class when the clone is expanded.

TRBV4-3	TRBJ2-2	TRBD2	NA	CASSQAKTSGNTGELFF	TGCGCCAGCAGCCAAGCTAAGACTAGCGGGAACACCGGGGAGCTGTTTTTT
TRBV6-1	TRBJ2-2	NA	few	CASSNQRRVTGELFF	TGTGCCAGCAGCAACCAACGACGGGTAACCGGGGAGCTGTTTTTT
TRBV11-2	TRBJ2-7	NA	few	CASNGVGLPYEQYF	TGTGCCAGCAACGGCGTGGGTCTCCCCTACGAGCAGTACTTC
TRBV10-3	TRBJ2-2	NA	NA	CATRIRDSNTGELFF	TGTGCCACCAGGATCCGGGACTCCAACACCGGGGAGCTGTTTTTT
TRBV6-2/TRBV6-3	TRBJ2-1	NA	NA	CASSYGSGYLDEQFF	TGTGCCAGCAGCTACGGTAGCGGCTACCTCGATGAGCAGTTCTTC
TRBV14	TRBJ2-7	NA	NA	CASSPSSQGFPRYEQYF	TGTGCCAGCAGCCCGAGCAGTCAGGGATTTCCCCGCTACGAGCAGTACTTC
TRBV4-3	TRBJ2-5	NA	NA	CASSQDVRITSPTQYF	TGCGCCAGCAGCCAAGATGTTAGGATAACTTCGCCGACCCAGTACTTC
TRBV19	TRBJ1-1	NA	NA	CASSIQRRRNTEAFF	TGTGCCAGTAGTATTCAACGAAGGAGGAACACTGAAGCTTTCTTT
TRBV24-1	TRBJ2-3	TRBD2	NA	CATKGGTDTQYF	TGTGCCACCAAGGGAGGGACAGATACGCAGTATTTT
TRBV12-3/TRBV12-4	TRBJ2-1	NA	NA	CASIPPGQGIYNEQFF	TGTGCCAGCATTCCCCCCGGGCAGGGAATTTACAATGAGCAGTTCTTC